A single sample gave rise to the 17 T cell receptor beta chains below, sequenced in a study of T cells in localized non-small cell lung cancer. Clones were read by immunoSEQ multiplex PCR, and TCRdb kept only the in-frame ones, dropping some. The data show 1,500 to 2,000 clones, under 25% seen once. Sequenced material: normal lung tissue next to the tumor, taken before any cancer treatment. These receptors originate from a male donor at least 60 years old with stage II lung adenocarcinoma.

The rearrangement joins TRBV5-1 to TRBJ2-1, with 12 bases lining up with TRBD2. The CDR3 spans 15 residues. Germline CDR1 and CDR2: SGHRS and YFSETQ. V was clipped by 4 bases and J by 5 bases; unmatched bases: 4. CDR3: CASSERTSGDNEQFF. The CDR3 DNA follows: TGCGCCAGCAGCGAAAGGACTAGCGGGGACAATGAGCAGTTCTTC.

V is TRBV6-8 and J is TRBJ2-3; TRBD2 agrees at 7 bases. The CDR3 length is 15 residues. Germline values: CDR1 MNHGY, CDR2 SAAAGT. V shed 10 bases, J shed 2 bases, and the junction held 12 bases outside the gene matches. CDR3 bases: TGTGCCACGGTACCGGGACTACCGATCACAGATACGCAGTATTTT. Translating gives CATVPGLPITDTQYF.

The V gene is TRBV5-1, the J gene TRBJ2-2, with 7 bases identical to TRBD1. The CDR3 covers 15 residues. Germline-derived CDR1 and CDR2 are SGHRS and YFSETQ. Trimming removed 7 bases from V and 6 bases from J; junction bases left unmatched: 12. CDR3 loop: CASRTTRQGAGELFF. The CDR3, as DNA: TGCGCCAGCCGAACCACGCGACAGGGCGCCGGGGAGCTGTTTTTT. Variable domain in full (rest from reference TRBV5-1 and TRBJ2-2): KAGVTQTPRYLIKTRGQQVTLSCSPISGHRSVSWYQQTPGQGLQFLFEYFSETQRNKGNFPGRFSGRQFSNSRSEMNVSTLELGDSALYLCASRTTRQGAGELFFGEGSRLTVL.

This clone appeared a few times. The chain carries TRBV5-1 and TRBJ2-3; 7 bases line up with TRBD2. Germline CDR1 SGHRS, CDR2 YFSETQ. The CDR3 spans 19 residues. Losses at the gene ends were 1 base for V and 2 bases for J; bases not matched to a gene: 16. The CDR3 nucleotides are TGCGCCAGCAGCTTGAGGTTTCAGGGAGGGTTTGGCCCCACAGATACGCAGTATTTT. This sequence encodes CASSLRFQGGFGPTDTQYF.

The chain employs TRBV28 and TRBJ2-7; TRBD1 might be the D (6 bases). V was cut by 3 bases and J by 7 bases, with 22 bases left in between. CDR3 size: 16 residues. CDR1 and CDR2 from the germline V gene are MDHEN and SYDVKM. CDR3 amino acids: CASSFRGRVQIREQYF. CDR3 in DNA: TGTGCCAGCAGTTTCAGGGGCAGGGTTCAAATCCGGGAGCAGTACTTC.

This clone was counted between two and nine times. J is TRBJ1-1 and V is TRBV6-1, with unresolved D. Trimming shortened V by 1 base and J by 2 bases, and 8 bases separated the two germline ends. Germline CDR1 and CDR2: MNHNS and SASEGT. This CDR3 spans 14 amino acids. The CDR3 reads CASSEVGSNTEAFF. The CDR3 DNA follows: TGTGCCAGCAGTGAAGTTGGTAGTAACACTGAAGCTTTCTTT.

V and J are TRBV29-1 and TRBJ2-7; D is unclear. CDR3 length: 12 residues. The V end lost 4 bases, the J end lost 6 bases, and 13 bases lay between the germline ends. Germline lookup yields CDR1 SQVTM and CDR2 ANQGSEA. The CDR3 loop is CSVGNQRSEQYF. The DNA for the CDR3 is TGCAGCGTTGGAAACCAGCGCTCCGAGCAGTACTTC.

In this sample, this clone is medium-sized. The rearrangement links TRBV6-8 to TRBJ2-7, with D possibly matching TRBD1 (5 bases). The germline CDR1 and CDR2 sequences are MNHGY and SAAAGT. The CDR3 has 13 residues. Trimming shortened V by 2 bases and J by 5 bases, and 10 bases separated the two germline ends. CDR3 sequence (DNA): TGTGCCAGCAGTTACGGGCAGGGCAACGAGCAGTACTTC. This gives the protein CASSYGQGNEQYF.

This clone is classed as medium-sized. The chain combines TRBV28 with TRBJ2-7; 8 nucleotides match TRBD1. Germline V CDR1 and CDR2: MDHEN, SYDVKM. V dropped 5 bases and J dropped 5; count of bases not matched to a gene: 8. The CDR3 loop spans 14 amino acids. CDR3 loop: CASSRSRGLDEQYF. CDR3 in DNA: TGTGCCAGCAGTCGGAGCAGGGGGCTCGACGAGCAGTACTTC.

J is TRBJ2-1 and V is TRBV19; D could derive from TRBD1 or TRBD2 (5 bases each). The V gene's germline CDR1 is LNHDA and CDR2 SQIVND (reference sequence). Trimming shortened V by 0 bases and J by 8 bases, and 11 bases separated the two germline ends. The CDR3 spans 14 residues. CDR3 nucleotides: TGTGCCAGTAGTATAGAGAGGGGCTTGGATGAGCAGTTCTTC. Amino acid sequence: CASSIERGLDEQFF.

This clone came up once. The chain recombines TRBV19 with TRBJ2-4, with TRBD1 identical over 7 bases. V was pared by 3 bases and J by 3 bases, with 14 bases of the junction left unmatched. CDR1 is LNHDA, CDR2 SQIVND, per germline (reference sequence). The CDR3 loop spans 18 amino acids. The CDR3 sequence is CASSIYHARAGGKNIQYF. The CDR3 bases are TGTGCCAGTAGTATCTACCATGCACGGGCAGGGGGCAAAAACATTCAGTACTTC. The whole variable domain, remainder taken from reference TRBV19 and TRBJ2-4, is DGGITQSPKYLFRKEGQNVTLSCEQNLNHDAMYWYRQDPGQGLRLIYYSQIVNDFQKGDIAEGYSVSREKKESFPLTVTSAQKNPTAFYLCASSIYHARAGGKNIQYFGAGTRLSVL.

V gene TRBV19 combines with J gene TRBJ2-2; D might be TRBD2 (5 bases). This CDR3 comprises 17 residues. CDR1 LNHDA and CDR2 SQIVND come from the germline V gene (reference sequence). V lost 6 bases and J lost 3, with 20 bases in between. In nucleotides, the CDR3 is TGTGCCAGTAGCCTCCCAGGCGGGCGAGATTACACCGGGGAGCTGTTTTTT. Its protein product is CASSLPGGRDYTGELFF.

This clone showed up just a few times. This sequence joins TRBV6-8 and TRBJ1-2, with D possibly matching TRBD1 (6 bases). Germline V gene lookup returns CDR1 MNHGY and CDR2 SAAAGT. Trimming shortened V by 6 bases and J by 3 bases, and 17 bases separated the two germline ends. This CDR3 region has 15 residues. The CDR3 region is CASSSISTGHYGYTF. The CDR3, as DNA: TGTGCCAGCAGCTCCATCTCGACAGGACACTATGGCTACACCTTC.

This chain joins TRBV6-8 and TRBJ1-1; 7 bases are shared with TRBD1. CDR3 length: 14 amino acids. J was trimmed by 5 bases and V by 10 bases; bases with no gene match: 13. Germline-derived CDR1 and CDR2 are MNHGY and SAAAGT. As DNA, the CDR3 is TGTGCCATCAGCCACACAGACAGGGCGACTGAAGCTTTCTTT. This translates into CAISHTDRATEAFF.

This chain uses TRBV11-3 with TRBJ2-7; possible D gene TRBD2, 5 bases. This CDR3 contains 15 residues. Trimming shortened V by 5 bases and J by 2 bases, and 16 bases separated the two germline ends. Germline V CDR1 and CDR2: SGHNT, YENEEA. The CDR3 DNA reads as TGTGCCAGCAGCCCCGGGATCAGCCCTACCTACGAGCAGTACTTC. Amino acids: CASSPGISPTYEQYF.

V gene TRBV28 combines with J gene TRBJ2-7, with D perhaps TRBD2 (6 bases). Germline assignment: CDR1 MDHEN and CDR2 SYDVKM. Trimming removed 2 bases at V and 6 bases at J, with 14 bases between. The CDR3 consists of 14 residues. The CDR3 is CASSLPAGPREQYF. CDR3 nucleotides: TGTGCCAGCAGTTTACCTGCGGGACCCCGCGAGCAGTACTTC.

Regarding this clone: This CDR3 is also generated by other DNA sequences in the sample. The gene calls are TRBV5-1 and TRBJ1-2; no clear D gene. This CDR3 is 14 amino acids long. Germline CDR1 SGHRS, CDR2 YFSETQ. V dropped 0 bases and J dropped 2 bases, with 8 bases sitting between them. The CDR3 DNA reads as TGCGCCAGCAGCTTGGAGACTCCCAACTATGGCTACACCTTC. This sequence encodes CASSLETPNYGYTF. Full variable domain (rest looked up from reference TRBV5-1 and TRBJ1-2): KAGVTQTPRYLIKTRGQQVTLSCSPISGHRSVSWYQQTPGQGLQFLFEYFSETQRNKGNFPGRFSGRQFSNSRSEMNVSTLELGDSALYLCASSLETPNYGYTFGSGTRLTVV.